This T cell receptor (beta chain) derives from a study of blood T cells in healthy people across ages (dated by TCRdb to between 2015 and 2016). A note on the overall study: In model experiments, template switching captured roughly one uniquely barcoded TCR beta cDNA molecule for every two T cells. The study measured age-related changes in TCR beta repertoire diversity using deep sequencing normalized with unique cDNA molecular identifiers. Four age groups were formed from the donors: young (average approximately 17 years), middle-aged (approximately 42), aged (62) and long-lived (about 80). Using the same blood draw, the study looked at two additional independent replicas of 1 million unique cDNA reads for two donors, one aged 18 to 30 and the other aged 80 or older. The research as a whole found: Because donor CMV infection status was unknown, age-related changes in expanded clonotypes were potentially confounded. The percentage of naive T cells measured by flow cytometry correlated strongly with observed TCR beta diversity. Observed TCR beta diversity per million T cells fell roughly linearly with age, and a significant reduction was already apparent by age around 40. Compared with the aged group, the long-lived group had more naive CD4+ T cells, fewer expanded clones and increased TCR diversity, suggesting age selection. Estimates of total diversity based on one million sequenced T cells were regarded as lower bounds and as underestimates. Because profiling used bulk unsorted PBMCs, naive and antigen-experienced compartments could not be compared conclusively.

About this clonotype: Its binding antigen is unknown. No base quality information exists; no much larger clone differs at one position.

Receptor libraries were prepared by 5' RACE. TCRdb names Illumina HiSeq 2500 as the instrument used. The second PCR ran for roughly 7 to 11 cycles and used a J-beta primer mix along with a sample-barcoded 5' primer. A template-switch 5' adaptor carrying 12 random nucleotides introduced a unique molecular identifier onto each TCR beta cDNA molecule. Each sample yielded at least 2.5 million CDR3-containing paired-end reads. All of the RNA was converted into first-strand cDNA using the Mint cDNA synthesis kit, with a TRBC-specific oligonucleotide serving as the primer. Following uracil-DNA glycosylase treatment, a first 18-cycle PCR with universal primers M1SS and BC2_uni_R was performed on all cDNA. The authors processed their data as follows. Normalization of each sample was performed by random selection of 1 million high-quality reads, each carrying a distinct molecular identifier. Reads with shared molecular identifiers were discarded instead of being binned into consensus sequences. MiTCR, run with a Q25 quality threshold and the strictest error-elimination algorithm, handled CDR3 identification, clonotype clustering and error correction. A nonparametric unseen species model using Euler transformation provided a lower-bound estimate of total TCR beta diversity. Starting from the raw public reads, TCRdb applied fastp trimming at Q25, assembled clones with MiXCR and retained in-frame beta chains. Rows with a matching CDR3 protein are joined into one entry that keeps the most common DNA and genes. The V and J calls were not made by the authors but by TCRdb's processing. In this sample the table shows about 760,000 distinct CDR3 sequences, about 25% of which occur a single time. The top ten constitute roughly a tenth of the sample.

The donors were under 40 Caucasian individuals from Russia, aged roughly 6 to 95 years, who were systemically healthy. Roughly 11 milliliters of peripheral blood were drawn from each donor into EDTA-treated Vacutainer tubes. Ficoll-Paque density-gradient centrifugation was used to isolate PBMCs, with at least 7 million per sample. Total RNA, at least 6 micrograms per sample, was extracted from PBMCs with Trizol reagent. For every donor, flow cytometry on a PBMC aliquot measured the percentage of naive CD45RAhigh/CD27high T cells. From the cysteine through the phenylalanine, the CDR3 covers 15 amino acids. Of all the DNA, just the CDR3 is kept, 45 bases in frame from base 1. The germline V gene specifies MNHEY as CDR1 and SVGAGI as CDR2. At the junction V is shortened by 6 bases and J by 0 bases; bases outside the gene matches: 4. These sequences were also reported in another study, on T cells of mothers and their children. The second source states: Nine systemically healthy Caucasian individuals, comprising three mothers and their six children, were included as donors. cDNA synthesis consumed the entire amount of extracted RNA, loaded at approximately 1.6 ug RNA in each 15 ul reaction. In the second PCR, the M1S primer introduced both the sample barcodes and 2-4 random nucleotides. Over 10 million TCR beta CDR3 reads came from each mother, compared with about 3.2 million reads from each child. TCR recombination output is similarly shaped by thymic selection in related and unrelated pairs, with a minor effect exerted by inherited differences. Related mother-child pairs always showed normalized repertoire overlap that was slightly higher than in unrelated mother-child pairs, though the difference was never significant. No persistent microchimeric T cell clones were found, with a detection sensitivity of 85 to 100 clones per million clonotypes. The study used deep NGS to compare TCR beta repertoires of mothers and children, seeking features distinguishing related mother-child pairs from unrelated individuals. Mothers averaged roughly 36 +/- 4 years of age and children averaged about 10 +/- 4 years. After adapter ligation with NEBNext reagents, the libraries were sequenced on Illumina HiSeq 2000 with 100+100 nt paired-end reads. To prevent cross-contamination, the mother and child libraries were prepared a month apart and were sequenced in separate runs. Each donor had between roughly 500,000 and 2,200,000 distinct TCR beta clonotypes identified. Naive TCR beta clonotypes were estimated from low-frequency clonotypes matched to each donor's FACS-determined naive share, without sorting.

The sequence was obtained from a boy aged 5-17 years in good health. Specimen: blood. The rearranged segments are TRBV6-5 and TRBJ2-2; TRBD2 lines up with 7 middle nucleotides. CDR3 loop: CASRKREANTGELFF. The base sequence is TGTGCCAGCAGGAAACGGGAGGCGAACACCGGGGAGCTGTTTTTT.